A single sample gave rise to the 8 T cell receptor beta chains below, sequenced in a study of T cell responses to AZD1222 COVID-19 vaccine. The table came from immunoSEQ multiplex PCR; TCRdb's copy has only in-frame clones and leaves some out. Of over 130,000 clones listed, roughly nine tenths are singletons. The starting material was peripheral blood, obtained 28 days after the second AZD1222 dose. Source of these receptors: an adult who received the AZD1222 COVID-19 vaccine.

The gene calls are TRBV5-4 and TRBJ2-1, with unresolved D. Trimming left V 2 bases short and J 5 bases short, with 8 bases between. This CDR3 is 13 amino acids long. Germline-derived CDR1 and CDR2 are SGHNT and YYREEE (reference sequence). DNA of the CDR3: TGTGCCAGCAGCTTATCAGGAAACAATGAGCAGTTCTTC. This translates into CASSLSGNNEQFF.

The V gene is TRBV11-2, the J gene TRBJ2-1; TRBD1 is a possible D gene (6 bases). CDR3 length: 15 residues. Per the germline V gene, CDR1 is SGHAT and CDR2 is FQNNGV. The V end lost 5 bases, the J end lost 0 bases, and 11 bases lay between the germline ends. CDR3: CASSIWTASYNEQFF. The CDR3 DNA follows: TGTGCCAGCAGCATATGGACAGCCTCCTACAATGAGCAGTTCTTC.

The genes are TRBV2 and TRBJ1-1; TRBD1 is a possible D gene (5 bases). CDR1 SNHLY and CDR2 FYNNEI come from the germline V gene. The CDR3 is made up of 10 amino acids. Deletions cut 7 bases from V and 10 bases from J, with 10 bases between. The CDR3 reads CASNQGGAFF. In DNA form, the CDR3 reads TGTGCCAGCAACCAGGGAGGAGCTTTCTTT.

The rearrangement joins TRBV5-1 to TRBJ2-1, with TRBD2 identical over 11 bases. The CDR3 has 19 residues. Germline CDR1 and CDR2: SGHRS and YFSETQ. V dropped 4 bases and J dropped 0; count of bases not matched to a gene: 12. The CDR3 bases are TGCGCCAGCAGCCTACCCTTGACTAGCGGGGAAAACTCCTACAATGAGCAGTTCTTC. This encodes CASSLPLTSGENSYNEQFF.

The chain uses TRBV18 and TRBJ2-6; D ambiguous. Trimming pared 3 bases from V and 0 bases from J, leaving 9 bases between. This CDR3 is built from 16 residues. Germline CDR1 and CDR2: KGHSH and LQKENI. CDR3 bases: TGTGCCAGCTCACCTACATTTAGCTCTGGGGCCAACGTCCTGACTTTC. Its translation: CASSPTFSSGANVLTF. The full variable domain, rest sourced from reference TRBV18 and TRBJ2-6, is NAGVMQNPRHLVRRRGQEARLRCSPMKGHSHVYWYRQLPEEGLKFMVYLQKENIIDESGMPKERFSAEFPKEGPSILRIQQVVRGDSAAYFCASSPTFSSGANVLTFGAGSRLTVL.

The rearrangement links TRBV11-3 to TRBJ2-3; 9 positions agree with TRBD2. The CDR3 is 14 residues long. Germline V gene lookup returns CDR1 SGHNT and CDR2 YENEEA. The junction had 1 base not matched to a gene; V was cut back by 5 bases and J by 1 base. The CDR3 loop reads CASSRTSGTDTQYF. CDR3 sequence (DNA): TGTGCCAGCAGCCGGACTAGCGGCACAGATACGCAGTATTTT.

As concerns this clone: One end of the junction is discordant with germline, which a read error may explain. The V gene is TRBV7-9, the J gene TRBJ2-7; 9 bases match TRBD2. CDR3 length: 15 residues. Germline CDR1 SEHNR, CDR2 FQNEAQ (reference sequence). This CDR3 is CASSFPNGGLGSGSF. CDR3 sequence (DNA): TGTGCCAGCAGCTTCCCCAATGGGGGGCTGGGTAGCGGGAGCTTC.

This clone was counted once. This sequence joins TRBV9 and TRBJ2-1; D remains unclear. Trimming cost V 4 bases and J 8 bases, with 10 bases left between them. Germline values: CDR1 SGDLS, CDR2 YYNGEE. The CDR3 length is 12 residues. CDR3 in amino acids: CASSLDLDEQFF. For the CDR3, the DNA is TGTGCCAGCAGCCTTGATTTGGATGAGCAGTTCTTC.